These 2 T cell receptor beta chains originate from one sample sequenced in a study of T cells after yellow fever vaccination. Each CDR3 protein gets one entry after TCRdb re-called the 5' RACE reads with MiXCR. The repertoire holds fewer than 350,000 distinct CDR3 sequences, with 8.7% as singletons. Here the sequenced sample was PBMCs, taken on the day of the first yellow fever vaccination. The receptors originated from a man aged 18 to 29 who received the YFV17D yellow fever vaccine.

This chain joins TRBV29-1 and TRBJ1-1; perhaps TRBD1 as D (5 bases). Trimming stripped 3 bases from V and 4 bases from J, with 12 bases between. Germline CDR1 and CDR2: SQVTM and ANQGSEA. The CDR3 is made up of 13 amino acids. CDR3 sequence: CSVELGRGTEAFF. CDR3 bases: TGCAGCGTTGAGTTGGGGCGAGGCACTGAAGCTTTCTTT.

The J gene is TRBJ1-1, the V gene TRBV28; D gene uncertain. Trimming took off 4 bases at V and 8 bases at J, with 5 bases between the two ends. CDR3 length equals 10 residues. Germline CDR1 MDHEN, CDR2 SYDVKM. Written as DNA, the CDR3 is TGTGCCAGCAGTTATGAAGAAGCTTTCTTT. This sequence encodes CASSYEEAFF.